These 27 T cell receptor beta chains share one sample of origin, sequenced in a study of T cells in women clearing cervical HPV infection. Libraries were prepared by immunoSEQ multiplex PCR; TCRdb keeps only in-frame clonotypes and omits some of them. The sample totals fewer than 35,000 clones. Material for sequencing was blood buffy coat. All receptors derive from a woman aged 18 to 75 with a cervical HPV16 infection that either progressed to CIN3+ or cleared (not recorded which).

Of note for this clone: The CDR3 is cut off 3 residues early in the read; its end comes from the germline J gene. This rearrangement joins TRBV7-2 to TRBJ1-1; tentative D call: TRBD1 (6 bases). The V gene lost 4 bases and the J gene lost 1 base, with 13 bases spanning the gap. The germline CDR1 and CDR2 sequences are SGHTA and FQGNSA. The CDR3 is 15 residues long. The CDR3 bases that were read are TGTGCCAGCAGCTCTGAGGGGGTCCGGAACACTGAA. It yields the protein CASSSEGVRNTE. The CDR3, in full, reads CASSSEGVRNTEAFF.

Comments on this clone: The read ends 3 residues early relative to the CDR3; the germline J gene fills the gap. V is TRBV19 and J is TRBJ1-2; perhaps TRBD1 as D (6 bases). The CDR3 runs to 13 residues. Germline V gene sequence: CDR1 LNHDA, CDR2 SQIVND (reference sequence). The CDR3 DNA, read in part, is TGTGCCAGTAGTATCCCGGACAGTGGGGGC. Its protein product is CASSIPDSGG. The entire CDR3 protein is CASSIPDSGGYTF. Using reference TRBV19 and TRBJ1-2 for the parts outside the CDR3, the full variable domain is DGGITQSPKYLFRKEGQNVTLSCEQNLNHDAMYWYRQDPGQGLRLIYYSQIVNDFQKGDIAEGYSVSREKKESFPLTVTSAQKNPTAFYLCASSIPDSGGYTFGSGTRLTVV.

The CDR3 reads CASSQNKGLAGEVYEQYF. The CDR3 bases that were read are TGCGCCAGCAGCCAAAACAAAGGACTAGCGGGAGAAGTCTACGAG. The rearrangement uses TRBV4-1 and TRBJ2-7; the match to TRBD2 covers 13 bases. The read finishes 3 residues shy of the CDR3 end, and the germline J gene is used to complete it. The ends lost 2 bases at V and 3 bases at J; junction bases unmatched: 10. CDR1 is MGHRA and CDR2 is YSYEKL in the germline V gene. CDR3 size: 18 residues.

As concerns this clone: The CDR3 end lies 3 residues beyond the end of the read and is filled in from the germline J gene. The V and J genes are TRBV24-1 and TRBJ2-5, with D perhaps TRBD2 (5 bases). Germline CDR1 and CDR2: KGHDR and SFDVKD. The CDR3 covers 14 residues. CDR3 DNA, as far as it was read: TGTGCCACCAGTGATCCGAGCTTTAGCGTCACC. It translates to CATSDPSFSVT. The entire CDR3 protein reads CATSDPSFSVTQYF.

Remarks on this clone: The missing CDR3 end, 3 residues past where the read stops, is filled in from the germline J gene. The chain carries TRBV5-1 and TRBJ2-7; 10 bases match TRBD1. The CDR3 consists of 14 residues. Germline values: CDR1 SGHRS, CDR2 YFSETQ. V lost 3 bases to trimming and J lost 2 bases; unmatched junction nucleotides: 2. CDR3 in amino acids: CASSYGTGAYEQYF. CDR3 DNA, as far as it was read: TGCGCCAGCAGCTACGGGACAGGGGCCTACGAG. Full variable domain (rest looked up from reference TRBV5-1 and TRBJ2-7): KAGVTQTPRYLIKTRGQQVTLSCSPISGHRSVSWYQQTPGQGLQFLFEYFSETQRNKGNFPGRFSGRQFSNSRSEMNVSTLELGDSALYLCASSYGTGAYEQYFGPGTRLTVT.

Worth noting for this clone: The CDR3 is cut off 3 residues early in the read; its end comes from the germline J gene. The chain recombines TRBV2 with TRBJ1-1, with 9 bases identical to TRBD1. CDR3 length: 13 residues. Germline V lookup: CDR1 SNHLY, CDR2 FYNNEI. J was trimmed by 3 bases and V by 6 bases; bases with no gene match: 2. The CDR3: CASRTGGYTEAFF. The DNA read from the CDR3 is TGTGCCAGCAGAACAGGGGGCTACACTGAA.

The CDR3 bases that were read are TGCAGTGCACGGAGGGCTAGCGGGAGTAAATACGAG. As protein: CSARRASGSKYE. The CDR3 in full is CSARRASGSKYEQYF. The chain couples TRBV20-1 to TRBJ2-7; 10 positions match TRBD2. With the read ending 3 residues before the CDR3 end, the germline J gene is used to fill in that end. From germline, CDR1 is DFQATT and CDR2 SNEGSKA (reference sequence). Losses at the gene ends were 6 bases for V and 4 bases for J; bases not matched to a gene: 12. This CDR3 region has 15 residues.

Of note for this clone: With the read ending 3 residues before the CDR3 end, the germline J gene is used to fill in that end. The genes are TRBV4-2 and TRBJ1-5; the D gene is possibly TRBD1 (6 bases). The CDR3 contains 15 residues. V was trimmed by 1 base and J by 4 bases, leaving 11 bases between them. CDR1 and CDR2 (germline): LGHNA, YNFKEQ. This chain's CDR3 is CASSQGDNQNQPQHF. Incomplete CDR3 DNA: TGTGCCAGCAGCCAAGGGGACAACCAGAATCAGCCC.

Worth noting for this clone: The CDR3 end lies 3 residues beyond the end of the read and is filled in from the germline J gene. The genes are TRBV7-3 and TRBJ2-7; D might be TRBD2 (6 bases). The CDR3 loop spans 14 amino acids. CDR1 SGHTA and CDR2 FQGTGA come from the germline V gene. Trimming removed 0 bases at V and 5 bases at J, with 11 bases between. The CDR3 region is CASSLTGSGDEQYF. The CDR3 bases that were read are TGTGCCAGCAGCTTAACCGGCTCGGGGGACGAG.

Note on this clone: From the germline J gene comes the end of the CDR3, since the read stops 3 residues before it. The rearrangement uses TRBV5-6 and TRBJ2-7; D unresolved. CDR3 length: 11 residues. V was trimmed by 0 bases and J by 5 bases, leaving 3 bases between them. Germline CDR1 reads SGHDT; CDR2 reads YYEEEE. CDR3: CASSLADEQYF. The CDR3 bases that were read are TGTGCCAGCAGCTTGGCAGACGAG.

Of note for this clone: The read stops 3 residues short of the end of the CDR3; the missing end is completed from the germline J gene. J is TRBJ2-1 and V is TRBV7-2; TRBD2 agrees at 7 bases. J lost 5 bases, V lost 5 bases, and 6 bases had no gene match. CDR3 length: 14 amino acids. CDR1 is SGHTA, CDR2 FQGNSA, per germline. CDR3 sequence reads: CASSLSGGNNEQFF. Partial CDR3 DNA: TGTGCCAGCAGCCTATCGGGGGGTAACAATGAG.

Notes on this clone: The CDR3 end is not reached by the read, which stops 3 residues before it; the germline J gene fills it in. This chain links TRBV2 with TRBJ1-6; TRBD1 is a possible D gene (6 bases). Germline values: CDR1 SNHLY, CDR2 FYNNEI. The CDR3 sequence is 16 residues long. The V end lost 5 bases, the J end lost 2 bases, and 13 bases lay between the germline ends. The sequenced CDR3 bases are TGTGCCAGCAGTACCCAGTCAGGGGCCTATAATTCACCC. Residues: CASSTQSGAYNSP. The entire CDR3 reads CASSTQSGAYNSPLHF.

The chain's CDR3 is CSAERIEDSYEQYF. CDR3 DNA, as far as it was read: TGCAGCGCCGAGCGGATAGAGGACTCCTACGAG. This chain connects TRBV29-1 to TRBJ2-7; D might be TRBD2 (5 bases). The CDR3 end is not reached by the read, which stops 3 residues before it; the germline J gene fills it in. Germline CDR1 SQVTM, CDR2 ANQGSEA. V was cut by 7 bases and J by 0 bases, with 16 bases left in between. This CDR3 contains 14 residues.

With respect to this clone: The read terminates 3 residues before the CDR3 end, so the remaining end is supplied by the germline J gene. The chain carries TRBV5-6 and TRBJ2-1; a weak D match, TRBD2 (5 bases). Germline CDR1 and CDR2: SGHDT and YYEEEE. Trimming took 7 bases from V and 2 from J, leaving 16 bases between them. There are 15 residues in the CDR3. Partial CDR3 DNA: TGTGCCAGCGCCCGCGGAGGAGGTCCCTACAATGAG. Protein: CASARGGGPYNE. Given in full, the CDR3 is CASARGGGPYNEQFF.

CDR3 bases read: TGTGCCAGCAGTTTAGGCCGACAGGGCCTAGCCAAAAACATT. As protein: CASSLGRQGLAKNI. The entire CDR3 protein reads CASSLGRQGLAKNIQYF. This rearrangement joins TRBV12-3 or TRBV12-4 to TRBJ2-4, with 7 positions matching TRBD1. From the germline J gene comes the end of the CDR3, since the read stops 3 residues before it. The CDR3 runs 17 residues. Trimming removed 1 base from V and 0 bases from J; junction bases left unmatched: 6.

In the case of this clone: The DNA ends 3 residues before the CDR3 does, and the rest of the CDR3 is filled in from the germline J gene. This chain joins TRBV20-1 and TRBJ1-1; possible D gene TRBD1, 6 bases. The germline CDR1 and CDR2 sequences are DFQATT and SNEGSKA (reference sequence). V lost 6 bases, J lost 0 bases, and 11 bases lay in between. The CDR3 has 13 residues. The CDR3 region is CSAPAGVNTEAFF. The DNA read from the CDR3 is TGCAGTGCCCCCGCAGGGGTGAACACTGAA.

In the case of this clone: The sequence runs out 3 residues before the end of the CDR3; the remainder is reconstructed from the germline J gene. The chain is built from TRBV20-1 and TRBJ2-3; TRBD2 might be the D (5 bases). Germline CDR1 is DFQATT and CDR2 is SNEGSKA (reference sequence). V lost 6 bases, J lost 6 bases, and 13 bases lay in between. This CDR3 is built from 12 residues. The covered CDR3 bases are TGCAGTGCGCGGACTTCCCCGGATACG. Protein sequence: CSARTSPDT. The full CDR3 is CSARTSPDTQYF.

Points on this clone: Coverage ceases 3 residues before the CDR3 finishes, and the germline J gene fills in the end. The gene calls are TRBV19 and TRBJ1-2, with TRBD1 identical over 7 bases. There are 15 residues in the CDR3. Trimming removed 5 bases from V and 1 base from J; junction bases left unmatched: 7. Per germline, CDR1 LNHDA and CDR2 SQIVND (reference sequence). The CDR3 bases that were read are TGTGCCAGTAGTCCCTGGGACAGAGTTAACTATGGC. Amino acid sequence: CASSPWDRVNYG. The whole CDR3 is CASSPWDRVNYGYTF.

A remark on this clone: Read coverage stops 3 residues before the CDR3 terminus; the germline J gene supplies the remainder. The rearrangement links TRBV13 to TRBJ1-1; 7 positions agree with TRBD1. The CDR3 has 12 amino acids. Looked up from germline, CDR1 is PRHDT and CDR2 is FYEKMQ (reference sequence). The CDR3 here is CASSPRQGEAFF. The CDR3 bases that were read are TGTGCCAGCAGCCCCCGGCAGGGGGAG.

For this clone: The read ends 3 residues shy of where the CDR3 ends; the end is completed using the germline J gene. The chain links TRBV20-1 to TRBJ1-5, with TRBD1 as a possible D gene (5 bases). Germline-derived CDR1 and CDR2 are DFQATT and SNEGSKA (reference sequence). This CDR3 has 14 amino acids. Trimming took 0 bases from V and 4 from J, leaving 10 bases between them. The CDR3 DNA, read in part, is TGCAGTGCTAGAGATTCGGGGGAAAATCAGCCC. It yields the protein CSARDSGENQP. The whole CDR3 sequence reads CSARDSGENQPQHF.

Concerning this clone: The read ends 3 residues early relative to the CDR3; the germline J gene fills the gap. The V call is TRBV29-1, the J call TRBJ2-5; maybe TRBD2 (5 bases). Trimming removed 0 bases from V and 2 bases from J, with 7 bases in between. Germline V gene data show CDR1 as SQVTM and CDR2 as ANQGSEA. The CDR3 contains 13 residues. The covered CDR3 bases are TGCAGCGTTGAAGAAGAGGGTCAAGAGACC. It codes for CSVEEEGQET. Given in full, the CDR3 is CSVEEEGQETQYF.

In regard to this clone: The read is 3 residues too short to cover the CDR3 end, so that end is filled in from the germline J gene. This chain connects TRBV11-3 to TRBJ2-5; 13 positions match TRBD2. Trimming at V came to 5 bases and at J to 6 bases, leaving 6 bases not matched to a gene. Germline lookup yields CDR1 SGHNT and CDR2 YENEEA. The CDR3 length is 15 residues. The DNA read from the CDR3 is TGTGCCAGCAGCGAAGGGACTAGCGGGATCCAGACC. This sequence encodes CASSEGTSGIQT. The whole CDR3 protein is CASSEGTSGIQTQYF.

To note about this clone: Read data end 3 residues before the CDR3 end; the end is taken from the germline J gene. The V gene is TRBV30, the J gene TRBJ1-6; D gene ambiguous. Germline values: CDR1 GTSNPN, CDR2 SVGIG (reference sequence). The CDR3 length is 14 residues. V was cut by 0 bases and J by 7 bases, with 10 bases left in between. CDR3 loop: CAWSVTHSNSPLHF. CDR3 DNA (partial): TGTGCCTGGAGTGTAACCCACTCCAATTCACCC. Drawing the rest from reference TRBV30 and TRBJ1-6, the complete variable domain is SQTIHQWPATLVQPVGSPLSLECTVEGTSNPNLYWYRQAAGRGLQLLFYSVGIGQISSEVPQNLSASRPQDRQFILSSKKLLLSDSGFYLCAWSVTHSNSPLHFGNGTRLTVT.

The part of the CDR3 DNA that was read is TGCAGCGTGCGTCAGGATTCCATCTATGGC. This translates into CSVRQDSIYG. The CDR3 reads in full as CSVRQDSIYGYTF. This chain links TRBV29-1 with TRBJ1-2, with D unresolved. The read ends 3 residues early relative to the CDR3; the germline J gene fills the gap. This CDR3 has 13 residues. Trimming shortened V by 6 bases and J by 4 bases, and 15 bases separated the two germline ends. Germline assignment: CDR1 SQVTM and CDR2 ANQGSEA.

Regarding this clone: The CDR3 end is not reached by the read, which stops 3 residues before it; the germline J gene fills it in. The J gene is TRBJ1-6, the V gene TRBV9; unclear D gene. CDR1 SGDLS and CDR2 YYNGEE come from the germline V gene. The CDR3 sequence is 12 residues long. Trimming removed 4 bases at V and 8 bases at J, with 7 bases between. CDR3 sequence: CASSRSDSPLHF. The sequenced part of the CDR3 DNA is TGTGCCAGCAGCCGATCAGATTCACCC.

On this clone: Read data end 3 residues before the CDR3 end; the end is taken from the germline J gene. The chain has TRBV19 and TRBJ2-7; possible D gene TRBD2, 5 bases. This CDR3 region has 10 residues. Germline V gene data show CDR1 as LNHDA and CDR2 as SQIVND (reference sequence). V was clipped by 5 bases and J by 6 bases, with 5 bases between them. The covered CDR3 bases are TGTGCCAGTAGTGCGGGCGAG. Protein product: CASSAGE. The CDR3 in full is CASSAGEQYF.

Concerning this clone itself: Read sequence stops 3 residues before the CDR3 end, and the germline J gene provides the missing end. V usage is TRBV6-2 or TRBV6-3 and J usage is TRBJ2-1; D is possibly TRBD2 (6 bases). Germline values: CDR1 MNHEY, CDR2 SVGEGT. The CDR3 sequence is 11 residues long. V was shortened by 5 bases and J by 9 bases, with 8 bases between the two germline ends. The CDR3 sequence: CASSHGGEQFF. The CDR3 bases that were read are TGTGCCAGCAGTCACGGGGGTGAG.